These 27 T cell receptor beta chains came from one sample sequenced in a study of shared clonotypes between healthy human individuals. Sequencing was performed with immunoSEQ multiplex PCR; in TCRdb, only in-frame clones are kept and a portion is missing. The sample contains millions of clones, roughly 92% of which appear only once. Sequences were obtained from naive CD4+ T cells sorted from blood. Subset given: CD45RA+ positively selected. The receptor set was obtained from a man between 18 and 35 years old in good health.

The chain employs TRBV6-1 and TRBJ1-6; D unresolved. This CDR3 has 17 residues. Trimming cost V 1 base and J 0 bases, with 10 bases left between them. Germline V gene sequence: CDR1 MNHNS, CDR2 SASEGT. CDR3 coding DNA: TGTGCCAGCAGTGAAGGAGGAGGTTACTCCTATAATTCACCCCTCCACTTT. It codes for CASSEGGGYSYNSPLHF.

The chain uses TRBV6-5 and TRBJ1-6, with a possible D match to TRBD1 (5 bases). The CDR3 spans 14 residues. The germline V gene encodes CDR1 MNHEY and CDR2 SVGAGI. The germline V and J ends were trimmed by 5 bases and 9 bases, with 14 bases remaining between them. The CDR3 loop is CASSNTGEVSPLHF. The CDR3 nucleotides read TGTGCCAGCAGTAATACGGGGGAGGTTTCACCCCTCCACTTT.

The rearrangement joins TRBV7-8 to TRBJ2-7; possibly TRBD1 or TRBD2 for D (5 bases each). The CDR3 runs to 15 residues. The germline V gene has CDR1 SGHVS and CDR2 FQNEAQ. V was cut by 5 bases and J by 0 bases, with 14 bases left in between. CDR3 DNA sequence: TGTGCCAGCAGCGCCCGGGACCGTGGCTCCTACGAGCAGTACTTC. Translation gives CASSARDRGSYEQYF.

CDR3 amino acids: CASSLSRTSGPQFF. For the CDR3, the DNA is TGTGCCAGCAGCTTATCCCGGACTAGCGGGCCGCAGTTCTTC. The chain carries TRBV7-2 and TRBJ2-1, with 11 nucleotides matching TRBD2. This CDR3 comprises 14 residues. CDR1 SGHTA and CDR2 FQGNSA come from the germline V gene. The ends lost 2 bases at V and 12 bases at J; junction bases unmatched: 6.

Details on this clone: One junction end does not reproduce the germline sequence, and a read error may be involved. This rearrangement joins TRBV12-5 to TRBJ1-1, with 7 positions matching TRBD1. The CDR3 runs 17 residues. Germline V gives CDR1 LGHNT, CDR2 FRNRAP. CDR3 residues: CASGLVGKGAMNNEAFF. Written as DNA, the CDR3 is TGTGCTAGTGGTTTGGTAGGGAAGGGGGCCATGAACAATGAAGCTTTCTTT.

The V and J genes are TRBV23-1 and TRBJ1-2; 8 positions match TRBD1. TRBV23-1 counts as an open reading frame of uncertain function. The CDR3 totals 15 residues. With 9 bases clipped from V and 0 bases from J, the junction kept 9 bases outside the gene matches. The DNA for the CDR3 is TGCGCCAGTCCGATTAACAGGGGGACTAACTATGGCTACACCTTC. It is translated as CASPINRGTNYGYTF.

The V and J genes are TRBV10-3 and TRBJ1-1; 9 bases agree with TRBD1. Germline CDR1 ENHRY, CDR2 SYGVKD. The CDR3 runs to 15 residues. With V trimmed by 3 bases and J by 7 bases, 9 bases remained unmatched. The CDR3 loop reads CAISEDRGMGREAFF. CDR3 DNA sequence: TGTGCCATCAGTGAAGACAGGGGGATGGGGCGTGAAGCTTTCTTT.

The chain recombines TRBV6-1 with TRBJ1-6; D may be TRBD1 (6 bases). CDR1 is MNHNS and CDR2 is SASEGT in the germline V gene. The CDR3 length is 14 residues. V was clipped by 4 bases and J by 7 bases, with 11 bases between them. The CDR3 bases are TGTGCCAGCAGTGTTAAGGACAGAAATTCACCCCTCCACTTT. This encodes CASSVKDRNSPLHF.

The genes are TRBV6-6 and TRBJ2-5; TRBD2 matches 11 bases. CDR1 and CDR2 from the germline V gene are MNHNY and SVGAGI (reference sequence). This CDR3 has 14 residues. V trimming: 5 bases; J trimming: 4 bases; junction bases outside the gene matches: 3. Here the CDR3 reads CASSDGLAGETQYF. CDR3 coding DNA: TGTGCCAGCAGTGACGGACTAGCGGGAGAGACCCAGTACTTC.

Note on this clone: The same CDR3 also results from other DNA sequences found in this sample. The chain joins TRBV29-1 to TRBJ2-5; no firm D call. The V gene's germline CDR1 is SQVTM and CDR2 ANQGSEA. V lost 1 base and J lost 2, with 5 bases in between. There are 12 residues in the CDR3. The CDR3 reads CSVEGTQETQYF. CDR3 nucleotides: TGCAGCGTTGAAGGCACTCAAGAGACCCAGTACTTC.

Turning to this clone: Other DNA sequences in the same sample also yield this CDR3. CDR3 nucleotides: TGCGCCAGCAGCTTAGGGACAGGACTCTACGAGCAGTACTTC. Translating gives CASSLGTGLYEQYF. The rearrangement joins TRBV5-1 to TRBJ2-7; 8 bases are a match to TRBD1. Unmatched junction bases numbered 4, after V lost 2 bases and J lost 3 bases. The length of the CDR3 is 14 residues. Germline V gene data show CDR1 as SGHRS and CDR2 as YFSETQ.

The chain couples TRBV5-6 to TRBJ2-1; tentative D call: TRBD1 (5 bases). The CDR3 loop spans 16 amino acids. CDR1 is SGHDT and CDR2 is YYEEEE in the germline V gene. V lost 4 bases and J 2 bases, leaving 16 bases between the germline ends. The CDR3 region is CASSEAGRSTYNEQFF. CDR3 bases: TGTGCCAGCAGCGAGGCAGGGCGGAGTACCTACAATGAGCAGTTCTTC.

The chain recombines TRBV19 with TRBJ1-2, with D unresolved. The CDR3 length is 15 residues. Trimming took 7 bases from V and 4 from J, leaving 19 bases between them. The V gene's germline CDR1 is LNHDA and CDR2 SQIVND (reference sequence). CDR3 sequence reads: CASTTDAGLGYGYTF. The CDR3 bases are TGTGCCAGTACCACCGATGCTGGACTGGGCTATGGCTACACCTTC.

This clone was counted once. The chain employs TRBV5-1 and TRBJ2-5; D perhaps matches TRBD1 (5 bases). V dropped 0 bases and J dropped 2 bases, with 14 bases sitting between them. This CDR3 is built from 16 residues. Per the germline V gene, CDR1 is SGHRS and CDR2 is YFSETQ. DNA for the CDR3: TGCGCCAGCAGCTTGGGGGTCCTAGGGGTTCAAGAGACCCAGTACTTC. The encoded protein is CASSLGVLGVQETQYF.

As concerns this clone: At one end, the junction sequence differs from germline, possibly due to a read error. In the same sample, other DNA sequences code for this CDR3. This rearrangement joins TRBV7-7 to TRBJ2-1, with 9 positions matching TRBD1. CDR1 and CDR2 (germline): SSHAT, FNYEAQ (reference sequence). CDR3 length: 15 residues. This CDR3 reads CASSPGQGSYNEQFF. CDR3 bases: TGTGCTAGCAGCCCTGGACAGGGGTCCTACAATGAGCAGTTCTTC.

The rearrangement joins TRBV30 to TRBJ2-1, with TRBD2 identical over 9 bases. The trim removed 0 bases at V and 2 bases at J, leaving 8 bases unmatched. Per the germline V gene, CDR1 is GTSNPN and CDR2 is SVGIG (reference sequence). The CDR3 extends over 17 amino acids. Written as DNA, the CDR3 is TGTGCCTGGAGTGTACTTGGAAGCGGGAGGACCTACAATGAGCAGTTCTTC. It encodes CAWSVLGSGRTYNEQFF. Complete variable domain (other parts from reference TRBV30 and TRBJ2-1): SQTIHQWPATLVQPVGSPLSLECTVEGTSNPNLYWYRQAAGRGLQLLFYSVGIGQISSEVPQNLSASRPQDRQFILSSKKLLLSDSGFYLCAWSVLGSGRTYNEQFFGPGTRLTVL.

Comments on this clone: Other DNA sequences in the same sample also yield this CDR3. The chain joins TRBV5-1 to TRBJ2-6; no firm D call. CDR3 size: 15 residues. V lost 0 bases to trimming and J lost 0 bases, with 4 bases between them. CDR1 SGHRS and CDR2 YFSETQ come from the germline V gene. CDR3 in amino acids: CASSLGGSGANVLTF. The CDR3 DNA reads TGCGCCAGCAGCTTGGGAGGCTCTGGGGCCAACGTCCTGACTTTC. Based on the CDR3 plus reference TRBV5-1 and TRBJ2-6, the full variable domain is KAGVTQTPRYLIKTRGQQVTLSCSPISGHRSVSWYQQTPGQGLQFLFEYFSETQRNKGNFPGRFSGRQFSNSRSEMNVSTLELGDSALYLCASSLGGSGANVLTFGAGSRLTVL.

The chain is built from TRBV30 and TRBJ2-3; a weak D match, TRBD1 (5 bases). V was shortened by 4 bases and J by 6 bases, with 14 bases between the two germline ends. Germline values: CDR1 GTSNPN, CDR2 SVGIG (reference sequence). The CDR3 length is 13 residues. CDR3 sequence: CAWTVGAGDTQYF. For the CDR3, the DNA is TGTGCCTGGACCGTTGGGGCAGGTGATACGCAGTATTTT.

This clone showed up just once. The CDR3 region is CATSGAGANVLTF. The DNA for the CDR3 is TGTGCCACCTCTGGAGCTGGGGCCAACGTCCTGACTTTC. The V gene is TRBV6-5, the J gene TRBJ2-6, with no clear D. The germline V gene encodes CDR1 MNHEY and CDR2 SVGAGI. V gave up 10 bases and J gave up 2 bases, with 9 bases separating them. The CDR3 consists of 13 residues.

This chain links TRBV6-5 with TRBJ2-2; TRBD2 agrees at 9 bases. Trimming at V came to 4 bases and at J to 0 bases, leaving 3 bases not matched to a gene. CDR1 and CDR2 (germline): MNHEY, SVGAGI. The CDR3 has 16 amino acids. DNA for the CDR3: TGTGCCAGCAGTTCTCGACTAGCGGCGAACACCGGGGAGCTGTTTTTT. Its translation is CASSSRLAANTGELFF.

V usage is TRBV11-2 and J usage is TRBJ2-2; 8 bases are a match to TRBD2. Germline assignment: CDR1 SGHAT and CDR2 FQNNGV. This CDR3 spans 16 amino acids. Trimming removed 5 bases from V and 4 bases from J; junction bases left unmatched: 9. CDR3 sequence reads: CASSPWGGLGTGELFF. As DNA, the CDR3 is TGTGCCAGCAGCCCGTGGGGGGGACTAGGCACCGGGGAGCTGTTTTTT.

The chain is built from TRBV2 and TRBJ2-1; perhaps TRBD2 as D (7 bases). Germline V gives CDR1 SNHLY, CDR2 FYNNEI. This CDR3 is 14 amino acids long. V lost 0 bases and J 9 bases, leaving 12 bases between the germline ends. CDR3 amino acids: CASSEAGGRSEQFF. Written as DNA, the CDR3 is TGTGCCAGCAGTGAAGCGGGGGGGCGGAGTGAGCAGTTCTTC. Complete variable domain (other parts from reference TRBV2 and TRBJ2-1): EPEVTQTPSHQVTQMGQEVILRCVPISNHLYFYWYRQILGQKVEFLVSFYNNEISEKSEIFDDQFSVERPDGSNFTLKIRSTKLEDSAMYFCASSEAGGRSEQFFGPGTRLTVL.

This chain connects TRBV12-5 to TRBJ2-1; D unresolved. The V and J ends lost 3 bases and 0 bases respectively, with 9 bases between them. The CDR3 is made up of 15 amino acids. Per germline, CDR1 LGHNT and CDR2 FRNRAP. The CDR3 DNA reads TGTGCTAGTGGTTTTGGAGATAGCTCCTACAATGAGCAGTTCTTC. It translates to CASGFGDSSYNEQFF.

In DNA form, the CDR3 reads TGTGCCAGCAGCTACGCAGGCGGAAACACTGAAGCTTTCTTT. This translates into CASSYAGGNTEAFF. The chain employs TRBV5-6 and TRBJ1-1, with no clear D. V was cut by 3 bases and J by 2 bases, with 11 bases left in between. Looked up from germline, CDR1 is SGHDT and CDR2 is YYEEEE. The CDR3 sequence is 14 residues long.

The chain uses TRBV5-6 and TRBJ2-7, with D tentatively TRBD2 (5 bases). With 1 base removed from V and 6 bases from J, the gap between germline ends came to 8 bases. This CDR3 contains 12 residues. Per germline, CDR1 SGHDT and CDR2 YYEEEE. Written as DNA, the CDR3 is TGTGCCAGCAGCTTGATTGGGAGCGAGCAGTACTTC. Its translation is CASSLIGSEQYF. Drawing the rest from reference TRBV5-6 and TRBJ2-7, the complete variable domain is DAGVTQSPTHLIKTRGQQVTLRCSPKSGHDTVSWYQQALGQGPQFIFQYYEEEERQRGNFPDRFSGHQFPNYSSELNVNALLLGDSALYLCASSLIGSEQYFGPGTRLTVT.

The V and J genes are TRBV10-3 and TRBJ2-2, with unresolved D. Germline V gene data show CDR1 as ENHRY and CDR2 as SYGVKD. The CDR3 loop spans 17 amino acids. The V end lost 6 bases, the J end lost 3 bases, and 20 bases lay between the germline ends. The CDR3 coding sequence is TGTGCCATCAGCCAGGACCGTTTTCGCTCGCACACCGGGGAGCTGTTTTTT. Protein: CAISQDRFRSHTGELFF.

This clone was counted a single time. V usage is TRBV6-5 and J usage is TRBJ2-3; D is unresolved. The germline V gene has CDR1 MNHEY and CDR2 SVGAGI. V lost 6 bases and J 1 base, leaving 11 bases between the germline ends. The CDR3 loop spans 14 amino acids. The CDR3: CASRNPSGTDTQYF. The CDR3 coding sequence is TGTGCCAGCAGGAATCCATCCGGCACAGATACGCAGTATTTT.